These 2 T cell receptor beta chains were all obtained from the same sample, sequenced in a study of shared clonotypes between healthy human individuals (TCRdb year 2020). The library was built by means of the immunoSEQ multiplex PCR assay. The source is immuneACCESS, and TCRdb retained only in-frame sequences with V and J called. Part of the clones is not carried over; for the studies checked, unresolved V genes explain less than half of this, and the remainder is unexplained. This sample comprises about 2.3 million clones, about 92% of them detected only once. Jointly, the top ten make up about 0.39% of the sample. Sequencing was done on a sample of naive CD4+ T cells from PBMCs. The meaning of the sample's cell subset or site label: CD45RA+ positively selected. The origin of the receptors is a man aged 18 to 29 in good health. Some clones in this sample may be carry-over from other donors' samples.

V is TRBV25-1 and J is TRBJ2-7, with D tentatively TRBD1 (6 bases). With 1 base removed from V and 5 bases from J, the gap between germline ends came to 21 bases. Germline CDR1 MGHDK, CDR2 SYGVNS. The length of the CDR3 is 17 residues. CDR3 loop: CASSELWDSTGKDEQYF. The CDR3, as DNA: TGTGCCAGCAGTGAATTATGGGATTCCACAGGGAAAGACGAGCAGTACTTC.

The CDR3 reads CASTRPASGEQYF. Here the CDR3 DNA reads TGTGCCAGCACGCGCCCGGCTAGCGGGGAGCAGTACTTC. V is TRBV6-1 and J is TRBJ2-7; 8 bases match TRBD2. There are 13 residues in the CDR3. V lost 7 bases to trimming and J lost 7 bases; unmatched junction nucleotides: 9. CDR1 and CDR2 (germline): MNHNS, SASEGT.